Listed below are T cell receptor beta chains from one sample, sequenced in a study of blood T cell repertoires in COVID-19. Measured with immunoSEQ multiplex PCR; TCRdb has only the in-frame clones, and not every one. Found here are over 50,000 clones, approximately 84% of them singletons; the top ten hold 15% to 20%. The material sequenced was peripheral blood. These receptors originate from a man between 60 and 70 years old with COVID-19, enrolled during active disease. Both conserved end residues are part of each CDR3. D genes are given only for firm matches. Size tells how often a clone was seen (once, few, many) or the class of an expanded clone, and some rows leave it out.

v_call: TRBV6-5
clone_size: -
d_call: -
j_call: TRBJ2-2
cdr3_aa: CASKSDNANTGELFF
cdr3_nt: TGTGCCAGCAAATCTGACAACGCGAACACCGGGGAGCTGTTTTTT

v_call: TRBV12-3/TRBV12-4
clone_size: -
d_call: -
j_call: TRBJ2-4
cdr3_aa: CASSLGGPVIQYF
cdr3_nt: TGTGCCAGCAGTTTAGGGGGGCCTGTTATTCAGTACTTC

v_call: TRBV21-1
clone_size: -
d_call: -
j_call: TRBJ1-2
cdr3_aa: CASSPRGDELNYGYTF
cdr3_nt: TGTGCCAGCAGCCCCCGGGGGGACGAACTCAACTATGGCTACACCTTC

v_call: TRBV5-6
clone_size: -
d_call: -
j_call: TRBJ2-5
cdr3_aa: CASSLERGRETQYF
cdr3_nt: TGTGCCAGCAGCTTGGAAAGGGGAAGAGAGACCCAGTACTTC

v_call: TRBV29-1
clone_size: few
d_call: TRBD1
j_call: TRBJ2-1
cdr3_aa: CSVRPSGTGAYNEQFF
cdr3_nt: TGCAGCGTTAGACCCTCCGGGACAGGGGCCTACAATGAGCAGTTCTTC

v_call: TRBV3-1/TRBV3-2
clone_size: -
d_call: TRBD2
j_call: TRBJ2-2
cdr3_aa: CASSRDYADTGELFF
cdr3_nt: TGTGCCAGCAGCCGGGACTACGCTGACACCGGGGAGCTGTTTTTT

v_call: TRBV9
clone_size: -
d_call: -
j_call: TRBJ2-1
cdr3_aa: CASSEGRSSYNEQFF
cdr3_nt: TGTGCCAGCAGCGAGGGGAGGAGCTCCTACAATGAGCAGTTCTTC

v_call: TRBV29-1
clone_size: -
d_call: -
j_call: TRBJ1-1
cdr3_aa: CSVGQLNTEAFF
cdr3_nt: TGCAGCGTTGGACAGCTGAACACTGAAGCTTTCTTT

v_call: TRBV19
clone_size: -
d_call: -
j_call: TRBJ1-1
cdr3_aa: CASSIAPSAGEAFF
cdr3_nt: TGTGCCAGTAGTATAGCTCCCTCAGCGGGTGAAGCTTTCTTT

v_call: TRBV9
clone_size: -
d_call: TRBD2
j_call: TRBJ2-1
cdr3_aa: CASSVVTSGGAGNEQFF
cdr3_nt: TGTGCCAGCAGCGTAGTTACTAGCGGGGGGGCAGGGAATGAGCAGTTCTTC

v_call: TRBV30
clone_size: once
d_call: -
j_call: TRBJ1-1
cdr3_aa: CAWVGGTEAFF
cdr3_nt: TGTGCCTGGGTGGGGGGGACTGAAGCTTTCTTT

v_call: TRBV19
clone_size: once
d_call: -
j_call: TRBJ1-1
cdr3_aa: CASSMSGGNTEAFF
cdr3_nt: TGTGCCAGTAGTATGAGCGGGGGGAACACTGAAGCTTTCTTT

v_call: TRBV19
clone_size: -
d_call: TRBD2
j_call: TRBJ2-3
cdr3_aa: CASSPLAGGPITDTQYF
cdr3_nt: TGTGCCAGTAGCCCACTAGCGGGGGGGCCAATCACAGATACGCAGTATTTT

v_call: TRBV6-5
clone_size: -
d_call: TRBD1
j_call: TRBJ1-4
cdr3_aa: CASSNQGGWDEKLFF
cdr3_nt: TGTGCCAGCAGTAACCAGGGGGGCTGGGATGAAAAACTGTTTTTT

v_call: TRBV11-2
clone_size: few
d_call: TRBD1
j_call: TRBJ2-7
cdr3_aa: CASSPGQGETYEQYF
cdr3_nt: TGTGCCAGCAGCCCCGGACAGGGGGAAACCTACGAGCAGTACTTC

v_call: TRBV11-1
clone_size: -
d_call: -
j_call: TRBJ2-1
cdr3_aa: CASSPQEEPYNEQFF
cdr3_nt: TGTGCCAGCAGCCCCCAGGAAGAGCCCTACAATGAGCAGTTCTTC

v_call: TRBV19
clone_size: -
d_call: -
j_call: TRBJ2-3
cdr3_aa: CASSTRTYPQYF
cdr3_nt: TGTGCCAGTAGTACCCGGACTTATCCGCAGTATTTT

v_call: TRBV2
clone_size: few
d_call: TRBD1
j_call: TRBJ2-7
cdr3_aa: CASMAERQGYEQYF
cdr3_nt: TGTGCCAGCATGGCCGAGAGACAGGGTTACGAGCAGTACTTC

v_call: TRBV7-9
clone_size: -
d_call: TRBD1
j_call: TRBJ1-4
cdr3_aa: CASSPPGTGSEKLFF
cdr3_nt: TGTGCCAGCAGCCCCCCCGGGACAGGGAGTGAAAAACTGTTTTTT

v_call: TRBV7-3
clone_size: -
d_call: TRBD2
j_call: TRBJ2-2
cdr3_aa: CASSLGSGRNTGELFF
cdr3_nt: TGTGCCAGCAGCCTAGGGAGCGGGAGGAACACCGGGGAGCTGTTTTTT

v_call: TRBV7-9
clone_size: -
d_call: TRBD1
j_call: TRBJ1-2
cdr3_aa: CASSLRQGGYGYTF
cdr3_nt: TGTGCCAGCAGCCTCAGACAGGGAGGCTATGGCTACACCTTC

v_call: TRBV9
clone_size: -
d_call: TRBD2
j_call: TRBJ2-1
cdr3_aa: CASSAGLAGASYNEQFF
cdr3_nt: TGTGCCAGCAGCGCCGGACTAGCGGGGGCCTCCTACAATGAGCAGTTCTTC

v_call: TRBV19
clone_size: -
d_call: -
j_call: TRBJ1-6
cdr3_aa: CASTFVGPDSYNSPLHF
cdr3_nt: TGTGCCAGTACATTTGTGGGCCCCGACTCCTATAATTCACCCCTCCACTTT

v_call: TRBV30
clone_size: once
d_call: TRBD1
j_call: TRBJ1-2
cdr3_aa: CAWSDQGAAGYTF
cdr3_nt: TGTGCCTGGAGTGATCAGGGGGCGGCTGGCTACACCTTC

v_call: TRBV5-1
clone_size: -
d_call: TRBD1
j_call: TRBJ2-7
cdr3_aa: CASGIQGLGEQYF
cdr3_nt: TGCGCCAGCGGTATACAGGGGTTGGGCGAGCAGTACTTC

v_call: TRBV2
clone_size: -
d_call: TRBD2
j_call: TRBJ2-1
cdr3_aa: CASSRSSGDYNEQFF
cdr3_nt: TGTGCCAGCTCCCGGAGTAGCGGGGACTACAATGAGCAGTTCTTC

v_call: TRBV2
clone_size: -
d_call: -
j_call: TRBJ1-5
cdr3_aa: CASRQGSPNQPQHF
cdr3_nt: TGTGCCAGCAGGCAGGGTTCCCCCAATCAGCCCCAGCATTTT

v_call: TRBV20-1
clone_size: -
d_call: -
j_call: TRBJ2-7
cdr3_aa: CSFSDSYEQYF
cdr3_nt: TGCAGTTTCTCCGACAGTTACGAGCAGTACTTC

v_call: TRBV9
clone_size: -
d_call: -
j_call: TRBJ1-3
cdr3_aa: CASSVASQEGISGNTIYF
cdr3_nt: TGTGCCAGCAGCGTAGCATCGCAGGAGGGGATCTCCGGAAACACCATATATTTT

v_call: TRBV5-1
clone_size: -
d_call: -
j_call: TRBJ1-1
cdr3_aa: CASSPQTENTEAFF
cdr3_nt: TGCGCCAGCAGCCCTCAGACAGAAAACACTGAAGCTTTCTTT

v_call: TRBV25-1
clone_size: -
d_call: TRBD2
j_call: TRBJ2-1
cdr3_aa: CASSGGLAGANEQFF
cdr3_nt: TGTGCCAGCAGTGGGGGGCTAGCGGGAGCCAATGAGCAGTTCTTC

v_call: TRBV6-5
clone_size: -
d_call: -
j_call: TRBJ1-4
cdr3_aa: CASSYSGGQEKLFF
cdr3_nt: TGTGCCAGCAGTTACTCCGGGGGGCAGGAAAAACTGTTTTTT

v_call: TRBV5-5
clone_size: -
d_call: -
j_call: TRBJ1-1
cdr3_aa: CASSLNPVMNTEAFF
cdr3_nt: TGTGCCAGCAGCTTGAACCCGGTCATGAACACTGAAGCTTTCTTT

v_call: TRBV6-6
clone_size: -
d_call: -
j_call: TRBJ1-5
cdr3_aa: CASSPGQNNQPQHF
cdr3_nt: TGTGCCAGCAGTCCCGGACAGAACAATCAGCCCCAGCATTTT

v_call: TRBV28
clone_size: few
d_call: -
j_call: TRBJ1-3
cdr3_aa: CASTPGAAGGNTIYF
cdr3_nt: TGTGCCAGCACCCCGGGGGCAGCGGGAGGAAACACCATATATTTT

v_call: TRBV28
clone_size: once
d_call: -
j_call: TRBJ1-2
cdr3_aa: CASSLISTQRAGYTF
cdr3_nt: TGTGCCAGCAGTTTAATTTCTACCCAGCGGGCCGGCTACACCTTC

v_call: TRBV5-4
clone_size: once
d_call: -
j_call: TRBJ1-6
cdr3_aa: CASSRTGTPDSPLHF
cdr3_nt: TGTGCCAGCAGCCGAACCGGGACTCCTGATTCACCCCTCCACTTT

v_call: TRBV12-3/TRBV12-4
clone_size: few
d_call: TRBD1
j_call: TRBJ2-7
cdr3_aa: CASRPGQTYEQYF
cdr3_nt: TGTGCCAGCAGGCCGGGACAGACCTACGAGCAGTACTTC

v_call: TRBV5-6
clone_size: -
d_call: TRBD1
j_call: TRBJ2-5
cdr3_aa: CASSSTGVETQYF
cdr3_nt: TGTGCCAGCAGCTCTACAGGGGTCGAGACCCAGTACTTC

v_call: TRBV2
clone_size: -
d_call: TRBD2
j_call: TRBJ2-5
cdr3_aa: CASCVAGLQETQYF
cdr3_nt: TGTGCCAGCTGCGTAGCGGGACTTCAAGAGACCCAGTACTTC

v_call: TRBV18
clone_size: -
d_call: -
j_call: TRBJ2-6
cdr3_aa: CASSLQRISSSGANVLTF
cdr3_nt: TGTGCCAGCTCACTACAGCGGATCTCGAGCTCTGGGGCCAACGTCCTGACTTTC

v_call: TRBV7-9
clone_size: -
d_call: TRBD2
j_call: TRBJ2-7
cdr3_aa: CASSREGSGSSYEQYF
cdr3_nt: TGTGCCAGCAGCCGGGAGGGTAGCGGGAGCTCCTACGAGCAGTACTTC

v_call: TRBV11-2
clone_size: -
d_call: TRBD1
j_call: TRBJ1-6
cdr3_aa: CASSPGQGGNSPLHF
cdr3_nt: TGTGCCAGCAGCCCTGGACAGGGCGGGAATTCACCCCTCCACTTT

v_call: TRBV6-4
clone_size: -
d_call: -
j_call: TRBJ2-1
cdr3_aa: CASSVTGLTSGEQFF
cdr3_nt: TGTGCCAGCAGTGTTACGGGACTTACCTCGGGTGAGCAGTTCTTC

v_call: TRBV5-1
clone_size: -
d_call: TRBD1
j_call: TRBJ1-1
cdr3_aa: CASSLVTGVGLHTEAFF
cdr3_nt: TGCGCCAGCAGCTTGGTGACAGGGGTTGGGTTGCACACTGAAGCTTTCTTT

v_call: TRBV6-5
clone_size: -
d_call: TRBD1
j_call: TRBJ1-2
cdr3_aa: CASSPPGQNYGYTF
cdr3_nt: TGTGCCAGCAGCCCCCCGGGACAGAACTATGGCTACACCTTC

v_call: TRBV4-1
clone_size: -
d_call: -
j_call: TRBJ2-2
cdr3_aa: CASSVLGELFF
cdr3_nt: TGCGCCAGCAGCGTACTCGGGGAGCTGTTTTTT

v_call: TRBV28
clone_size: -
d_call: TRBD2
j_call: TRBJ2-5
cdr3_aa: CASGARLAGKSETQYF
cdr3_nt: TGTGCCAGCGGAGCCCGACTAGCGGGAAAGTCAGAGACCCAGTACTTC

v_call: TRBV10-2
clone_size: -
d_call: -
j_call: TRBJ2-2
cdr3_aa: CASTNVAGLNTGELFF
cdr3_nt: TGCGCCAGCACAAACGTGGCCGGACTTAACACCGGGGAGCTGTTTTTT

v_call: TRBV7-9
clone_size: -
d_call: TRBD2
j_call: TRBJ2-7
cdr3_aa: CASSLTRGGGSSYEQYF
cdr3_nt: TGTGCCAGCAGCTTAACAAGGGGCGGGGGAAGCTCCTACGAGCAGTACTTC

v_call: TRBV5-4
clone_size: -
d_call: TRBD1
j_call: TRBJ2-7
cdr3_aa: CASSLERGLYEQYF
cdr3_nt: TGTGCCAGCAGCTTGGAAAGGGGGCTCTACGAGCAGTACTTC

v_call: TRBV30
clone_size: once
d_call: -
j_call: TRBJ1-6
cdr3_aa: CACNNSPLHF
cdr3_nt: TGTGCCTGTAATAATTCACCCCTCCACTTT

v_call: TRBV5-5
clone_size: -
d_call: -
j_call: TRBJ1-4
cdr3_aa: CASSLGSGVGGEKLFF
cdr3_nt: TGTGCCAGCAGCCTTGGGTCGGGGGTAGGTGGTGAAAAACTGTTTTTT